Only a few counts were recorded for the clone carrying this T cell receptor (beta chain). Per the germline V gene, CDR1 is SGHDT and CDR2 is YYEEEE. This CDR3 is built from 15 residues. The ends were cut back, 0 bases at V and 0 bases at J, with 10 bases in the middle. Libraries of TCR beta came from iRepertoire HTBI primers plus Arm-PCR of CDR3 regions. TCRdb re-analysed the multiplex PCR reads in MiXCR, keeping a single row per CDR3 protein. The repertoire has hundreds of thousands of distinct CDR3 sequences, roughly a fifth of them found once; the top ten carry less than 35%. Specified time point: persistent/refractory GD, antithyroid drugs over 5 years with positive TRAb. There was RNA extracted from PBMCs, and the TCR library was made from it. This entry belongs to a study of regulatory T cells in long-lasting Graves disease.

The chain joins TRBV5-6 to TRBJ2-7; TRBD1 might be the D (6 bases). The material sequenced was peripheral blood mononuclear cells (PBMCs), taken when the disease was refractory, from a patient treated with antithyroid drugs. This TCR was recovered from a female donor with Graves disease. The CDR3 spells CASSLGQVSSYEQYF. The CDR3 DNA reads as TGTGCCAGCAGCTTGGGACAGGTGAGCTCCTACGAGCAGTACTTC.